This T cell receptor beta chain was profiled in a study of blood T cell repertoires in COVID-19. The CDR3 runs 15 residues. The V segment lost 0 bases and the J segment 5 bases; nucleotides outside the gene matches: 5. Germline CDR1 is SGHRS and CDR2 is YFSETQ. Measured with immunoSEQ multiplex PCR; TCRdb has only the in-frame clones, and not every one. The sample contains roughly 160,000 clones, approximately 86% of which appear only once. This clone was counted between two and nine times. The rearrangement uses TRBV5-1 and TRBJ2-7; 10 bases are a match to TRBD2. Specimen: peripheral blood. The receptor comes from a woman aged 60-70 years who had recovered from COVID-19. CDR3 region: CASSLAAGGLDEQYF. CDR3 DNA sequence: TGCGCCAGCAGCTTGGCAGCGGGGGGGCTCGACGAGCAGTACTTC.